The T cell receptor beta chain under discussion was sequenced for a study of blood T cell repertoires in COVID-19. V dropped 3 bases and J dropped 0 bases, with 9 bases sitting between them. This CDR3 region has 14 residues. Germline V gives CDR1 SGHNT, CDR2 YYREEE (reference sequence). Two negative PCRs, clearance, or symptom resolution had been documented for recovered Cohort 3 donors. This clone was found once. Using immunoSEQ multiplex PCR, the repertoire was profiled, and TCRdb retains in-frame clones only, with some absent. Among under 250,000 clones, just over 85% were seen once, and the ten largest hold about 1.7%.

Sequenced: PBMCs or T cells enriched from blood (not recorded which). This chain links TRBV5-4 with TRBJ2-5, with a tentative D call TRBD1 (5 bases). The sequence derives from a man in his forties who had recovered from COVID-19. CDR3 in DNA: TGTGCCAGCAGCTCAGACAGCTACCAAGAGACCCAGTACTTC. As protein: CASSSDSYQETQYF.